The clone carrying this T cell receptor beta chain was detected many times. Antigen unknown. This entry belongs to a study of CD8+CD57+ T cells in acquired aplastic anemia. Broader study findings: CD8+ Simpson's diversity in patients was not significantly different from that in controls.

The ends were cut back, 2 bases at V and 6 bases at J, with 18 bases in the middle. Germline loops: CDR1 SGHRS, CDR2 YFSETQ. The CDR3 covers 15 residues. For sequencing, patients were chosen who had shown expansion of CD8+CD57+ cells by flow cytometry. Each patient carried a diagnosis of severe acquired aplastic anemia. Patients were therapy-naive when their blood was sampled. TCR beta VDJ and CDR3 were profiled, and genomic DNA was the template. TCRdb itself ran the reads through MiXCR, one entry per CDR3 protein. The table includes 450,000 to 550,000 distinct CDR3 sequences, around 33% detected once.

This TCR derives from a human donor with aplastic anemia. The chain is built from TRBV5-1 and TRBJ2-7; D is perhaps TRBD2 (6 bases). Input material: sorted CD4+, CD8+, or CD8+CD57+ T cells (not recorded which) from PBMCs. The CDR3 DNA reads TGCGCCAGCAGCTTCGCGGACTACTCCCTTGGCGAGCAGTACTTC. Translation: CASSFADYSLGEQYF.